The next 16 T cell receptor beta chains were all read from a single sample in a study of T cells expressing NK-cell markers. TCRdb re-called the 5' RACE reads and gives one entry per CDR3 protein, without DNA. Here the sample table reports some 440,000 distinct CDR3 sequences. Sequencing input: blood T cells: a sorted CD56 or NKG2C T cell subset, CD4+ or CD8+ T cells, or bulk PBMC T cells (not recorded which). These receptors all stem from a woman aged 50 to 65 in good health.

The chain has TRBV12-3 or TRBV12-4 and TRBJ1-1. The CDR3 is made up of 12 amino acids. This chain's CDR3 is CPSKLKVTEAFF.

V usage is TRBV12-3 or TRBV12-4 and J usage is TRBJ1-1. This CDR3 comprises 16 residues. The CDR3 sequence is CASNLRRATQNTEAFF.

This chain joins TRBV5-1 and TRBJ2-4. Germline CDR1 and CDR2: SGHRS and YFSETQ. The CDR3 consists of 13 residues. The CDR3 region is CASALTPKNIQYF.

V and J are TRBV6-6 and TRBJ1-2. Germline CDR1 MNHNY, CDR2 SVGAGI (reference sequence). CDR3 length equals 16 residues. The CDR3 protein is CASSYSLGPRNYGYTF.

This chain links TRBV6-1 with TRBJ2-2; the TCRdb D gene call, TRBD1, has no DNA to confirm it. The CDR3 covers 16 residues. CDR1 and CDR2 (germline): MNHNS, SASEGT. The CDR3 loop is CASSEYGRVNTGELFF.

V usage is TRBV20-1 and J usage is TRBJ1-2; TCRdb reports TRBD1, a call that lacks DNA to check it against. The germline CDR1 and CDR2 sequences are DFQATT and SNEGSKA (reference sequence). The length of the CDR3 is 14 residues. CDR3 residues: CSATLTGQTYGYTF.

The chain couples TRBV7-8 to TRBJ2-7; TCRdb's D call, TRBD2, is unchecked because there is no DNA. Germline CDR1 is SGHVS and CDR2 is FQNEAQ. The CDR3 is made up of 15 amino acids. CDR3 loop: CASSWRAVNSYEQYF.

This CDR3 is CSARVGGQYEQFF. This sequence joins TRBV20-1 and TRBJ2-1; TCRdb's D call of TRBD1 is untestable without DNA. This CDR3 is built from 13 residues. From germline, CDR1 is DFQATT and CDR2 SNEGSKA (reference sequence).

J is TRBJ1-1 and V is TRBV19; without DNA, the TCRdb call of TRBD1 cannot be checked. The germline V gene has CDR1 LNHDA and CDR2 SQIVND (reference sequence). The CDR3 sequence is 14 residues long. The chain's CDR3 is CASSIANPRDEAFF. Full variable domain (outside the CDR3, taken from reference TRBV19 and TRBJ1-1): DGGITQSPKYLFRKEGQNVTLSCEQNLNHDAMYWYRQDPGQGLRLIYYSQIVNDFQKGDIAEGYSVSREKKESFPLTVTSAQKNPTAFYLCASSIANPRDEAFFGQGTRLTVV.

This chain links TRBV12-3 or TRBV12-4 with TRBJ2-1; TCRdb designates TRBD2, a call that cannot be tested without DNA. The CDR3 length is 16 residues. The CDR3 sequence is CASSYRASGRAGEQFF.

This chain links TRBV20-1 with TRBJ1-2; the TCRdb D gene call, TRBD1, has no DNA to confirm it. The CDR3 length is 13 residues. CDR1 is DFQATT, CDR2 SNEGSKA, per germline (reference sequence). CDR3 loop: CSAPDTLGHGYTF.

CDR3 in amino acids: CATSVKQDTGELFF. The chain uses TRBV24-1 and TRBJ2-2. CDR3 length: 14 residues. Looked up from germline, CDR1 is KGHDR and CDR2 is SFDVKD.

This sequence joins TRBV11-3 and TRBJ1-2; TCRdb lists TRBD1, though no DNA is available to test this call. Germline values: CDR1 SGHNT, CDR2 YENEEA. CDR3 size: 15 residues. CDR3 sequence: CASSPRTDGDYGYTF.

CDR3: CSARNMGQGDGYTF. This sequence joins TRBV20-1 and TRBJ1-2; without DNA, the TCRdb call of TRBD1 cannot be checked. Per germline, CDR1 DFQATT and CDR2 SNEGSKA (reference sequence). The length of the CDR3 is 14 residues.

This chain uses TRBV20-1 with TRBJ2-1; TCRdb indicates TRBD1, and absent DNA this call remains unverified. The CDR3 runs to 15 residues. In germline, CDR1 is DFQATT, CDR2 SNEGSKA (reference sequence). The chain's CDR3 is CSASRVLSSYNEQFF.

J is TRBJ2-3 and V is TRBV5-1; TCRdb's assignment of TRBD2 cannot be checked, as there is no DNA. The CDR3 totals 18 residues. From germline, CDR1 is SGHRS and CDR2 YFSETQ. The CDR3 region is CASSLTGRMISGADTQYF.